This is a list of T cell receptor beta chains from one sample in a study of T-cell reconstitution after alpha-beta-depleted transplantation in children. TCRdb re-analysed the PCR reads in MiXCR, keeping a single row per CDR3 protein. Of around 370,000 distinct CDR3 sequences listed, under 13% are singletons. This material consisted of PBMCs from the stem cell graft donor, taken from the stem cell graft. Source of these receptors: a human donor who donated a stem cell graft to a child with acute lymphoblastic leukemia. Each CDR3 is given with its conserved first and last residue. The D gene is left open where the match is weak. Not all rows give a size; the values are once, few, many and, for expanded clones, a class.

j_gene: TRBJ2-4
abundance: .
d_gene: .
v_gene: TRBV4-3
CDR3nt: TGCGCCAGCAGCCAAGTACGGGGCTTGCTAGCCAAAAACATTCAGTACTTC
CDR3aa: CASSQVRGLLAKNIQYF

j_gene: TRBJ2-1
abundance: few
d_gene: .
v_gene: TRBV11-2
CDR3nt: TGTGCCAGCAGCTTACTCGCAGGAAGGTCGGTCGATGAGCAGTTCTTC
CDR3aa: CASSLLAGRSVDEQFF

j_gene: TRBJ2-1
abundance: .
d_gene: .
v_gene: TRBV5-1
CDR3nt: TGCGCCAGCAGCTTGGTCGGGGCGGAGCACGGCACGTTCTTC
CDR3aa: CASSLVGAEHGTFF

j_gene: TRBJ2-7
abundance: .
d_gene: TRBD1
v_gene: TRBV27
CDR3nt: TGTGCCAGCCGAGTTTCTTTAGGACAGGGGGGCCACGAGCAGTACTTC
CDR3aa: CASRVSLGQGGHEQYF

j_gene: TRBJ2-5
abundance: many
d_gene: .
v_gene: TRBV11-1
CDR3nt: TGTGCCAGCAGCAAACTTTTACGCCAAGAGACCCAGTACTTC
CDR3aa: CASSKLLRQETQYF

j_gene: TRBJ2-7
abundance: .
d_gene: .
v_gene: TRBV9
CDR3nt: TGTGCCAGCAGCGTAGGGGTAGACGGATCCTACGAGCAGTACTTC
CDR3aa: CASSVGVDGSYEQYF

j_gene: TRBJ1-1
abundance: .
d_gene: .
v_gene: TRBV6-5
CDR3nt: TGTGCCAGCAGAGAGGGGGACACTGAAGCTTTCTTT
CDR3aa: CASREGDTEAFF

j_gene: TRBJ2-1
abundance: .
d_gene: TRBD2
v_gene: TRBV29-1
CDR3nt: TGCAGCGTCCGACTACGGGGAGGGCTGGGGGAGCAGTTCTTC
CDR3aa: CSVRLRGGLGEQFF

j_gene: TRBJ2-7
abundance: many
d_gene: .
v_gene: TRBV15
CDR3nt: TGTGCCACCAGCAGAGATGGGTCGTGGGCGGATGAGCAGTACTTC
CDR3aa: CATSRDGSWADEQYF

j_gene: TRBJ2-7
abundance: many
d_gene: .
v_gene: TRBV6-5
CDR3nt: TGTGCCAGCAGTTACAGGCGGGACTCCTACGAGCAGTACTTC
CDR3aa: CASSYRRDSYEQYF

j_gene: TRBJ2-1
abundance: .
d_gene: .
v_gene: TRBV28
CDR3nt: TGTGCCAGCAGAACCCGGCGGCACGTGTCCTACAATGAGCACTTCTTC
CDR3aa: CASRTRRHVSYNEHFF

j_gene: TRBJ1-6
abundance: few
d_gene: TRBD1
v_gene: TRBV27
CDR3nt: TGTGCCAGCAGCCCCCCTAGGGAGGGGGCGCTTTCCTATAATTCACCCCTCCACTTT
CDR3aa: CASSPPREGALSYNSPLHF

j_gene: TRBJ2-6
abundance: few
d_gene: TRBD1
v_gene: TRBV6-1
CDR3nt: TGTGCCAGCAGTGCCGGGACAGGGGGTATCGCTGGGGCCAACGTCCTGACTTTC
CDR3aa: CASSAGTGGIAGANVLTF

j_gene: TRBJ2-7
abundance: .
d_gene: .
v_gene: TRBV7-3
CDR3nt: TGTGCCAGCAGCTTAACGCCATCCCCCGGGACCATCCAGAGCGAGCAGTACTTC
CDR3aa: CASSLTPSPGTIQSEQYF

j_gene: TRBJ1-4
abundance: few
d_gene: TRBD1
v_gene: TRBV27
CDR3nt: TGTGCCAGCAACAGGGGCCAGTCGGATGAAAAACTGTTTTTT
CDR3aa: CASNRGQSDEKLFF

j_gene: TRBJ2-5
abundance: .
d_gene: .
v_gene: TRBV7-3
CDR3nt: TGTGCCAGCAGCTTAAACCCTCCGTCCGGGGAAGAGACCCAGTACTTC
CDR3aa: CASSLNPPSGEETQYF

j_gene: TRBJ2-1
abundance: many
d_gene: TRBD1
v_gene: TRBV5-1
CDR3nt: TGCGCCAGCAGCTGGGACAGCAGCTCCTACAATGAGCAGTTCTTC
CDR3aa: CASSWDSSSYNEQFF

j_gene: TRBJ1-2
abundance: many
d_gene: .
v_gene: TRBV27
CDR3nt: TGTGCCAGCAGTTTTTCAGGGAAGGGCTATGGCTACACCTTC
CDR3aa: CASSFSGKGYGYTF

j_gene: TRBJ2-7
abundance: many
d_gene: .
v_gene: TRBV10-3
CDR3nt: TGTGCCATCAGGGACGGAAGTACCTACGAGCAGTACTTC
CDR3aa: CAIRDGSTYEQYF

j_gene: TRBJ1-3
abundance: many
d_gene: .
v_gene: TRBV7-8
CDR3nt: TGTGCCAGCAGCCTCGACAGACCTGACTCTGGAAACACCATATATTTT
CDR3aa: CASSLDRPDSGNTIYF

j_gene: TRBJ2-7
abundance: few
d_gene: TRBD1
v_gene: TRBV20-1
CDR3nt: TGCAGTGCTAGAGATCCCCGGACAGGGTACTACGAGCAGTACTTC
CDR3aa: CSARDPRTGYYEQYF

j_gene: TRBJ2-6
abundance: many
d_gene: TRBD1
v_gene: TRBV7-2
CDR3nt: TGTGCCAGCAGCTGGGGACAGGCTTCCTCTGGGGCCAACGTCCTGACTTTC
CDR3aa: CASSWGQASSGANVLTF

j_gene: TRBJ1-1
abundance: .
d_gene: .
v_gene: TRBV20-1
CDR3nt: TGCAGTGCAATACCGGGACGGATGAACACTGAAGCTTTCTTT
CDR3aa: CSAIPGRMNTEAFF

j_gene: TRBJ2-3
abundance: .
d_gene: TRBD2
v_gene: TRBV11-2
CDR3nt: TGTGCCAGCAGCACCGGGACTAGCGGCGTCATCCTCACAGATACGCAGTATTTT
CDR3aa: CASSTGTSGVILTDTQYF

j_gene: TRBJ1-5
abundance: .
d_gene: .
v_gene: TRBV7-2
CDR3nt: TGTGCCACCCGGATCGTAGGGCTACCAAATCAGCCCCAGCATTTT
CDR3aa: CATRIVGLPNQPQHF

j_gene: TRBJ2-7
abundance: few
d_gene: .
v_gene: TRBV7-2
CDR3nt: TGTGCCAGCAGCAGCAGGGCGCTAGGGGCCTACGAGCAGTACTTC
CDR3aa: CASSSRALGAYEQYF

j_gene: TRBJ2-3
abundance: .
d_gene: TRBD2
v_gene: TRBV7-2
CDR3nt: TGTGCCAGCAGCTTAGGCCCCGTGGCGGGAGCAGATACGCAGTATTTT
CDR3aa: CASSLGPVAGADTQYF

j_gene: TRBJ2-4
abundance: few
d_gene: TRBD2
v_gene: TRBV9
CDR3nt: TGTGCCAGCAGCACTAGCGGACTAGCCAAAAACATTCAGTACTTC
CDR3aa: CASSTSGLAKNIQYF

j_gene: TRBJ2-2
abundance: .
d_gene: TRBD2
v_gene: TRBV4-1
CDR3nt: TGCGCCAGCAGCCAAGGCCTAGCGGGAGGGCCAAGGGCCGGGGAGCTGTTTTTT
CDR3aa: CASSQGLAGGPRAGELFF

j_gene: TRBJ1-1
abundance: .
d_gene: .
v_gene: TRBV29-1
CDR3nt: TGCAGCGTTGGATACCTGAACACTGAAGCTTTCTTT
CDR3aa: CSVGYLNTEAFF

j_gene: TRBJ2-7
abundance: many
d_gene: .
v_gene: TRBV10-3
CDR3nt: TGTGCCATCAGTGCCGTAGGAGGGACTTCGAGCTCCTACGAGCAGTACTTC
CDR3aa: CAISAVGGTSSSYEQYF

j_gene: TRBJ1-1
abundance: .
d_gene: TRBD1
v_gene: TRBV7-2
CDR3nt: TGTGCCAGCAGCCCGACGACAGGGATGAACACTGAAGCTTTCTTT
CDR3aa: CASSPTTGMNTEAFF

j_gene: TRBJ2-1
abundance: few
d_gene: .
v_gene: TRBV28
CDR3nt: TGTGCCAGCAGTTTTTCTTGGCGGATCTACAATGAGCAGTTCTTC
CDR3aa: CASSFSWRIYNEQFF

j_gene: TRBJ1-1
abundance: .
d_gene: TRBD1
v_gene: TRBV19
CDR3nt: TGTGCCAGTAAGTTCCGTCGTACAGGGGCCACTGAAGCTTTCTTT
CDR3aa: CASKFRRTGATEAFF

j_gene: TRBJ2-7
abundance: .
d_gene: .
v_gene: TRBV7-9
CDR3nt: TGTGCCAGCAGCTCTCGACTAACCCCTTACGAGCAGTACTTC
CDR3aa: CASSSRLTPYEQYF

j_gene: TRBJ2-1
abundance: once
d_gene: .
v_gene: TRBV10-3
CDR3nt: TGTGCCATCAGTCCCGGGGCTCAGGGCCCCGGATCGGCCTACAATGAGCAGTTCTTC
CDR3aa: CAISPGAQGPGSAYNEQFF

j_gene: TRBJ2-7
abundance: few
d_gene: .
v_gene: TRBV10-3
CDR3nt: TGTGCCATCAGTGGAGGGAGTGGAAGATCCTACGAGCAGTACTTC
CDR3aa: CAISGGSGRSYEQYF

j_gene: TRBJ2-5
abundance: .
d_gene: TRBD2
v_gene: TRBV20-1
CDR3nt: TGCAGTGCTAGAATAAGAGTGGCCGGGACTAGCAGGAGAGAGACCCAGTACTTC
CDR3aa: CSARIRVAGTSRRETQYF

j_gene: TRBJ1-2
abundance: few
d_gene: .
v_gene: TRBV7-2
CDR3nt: TGTGCCAGCAGCTTACATCTCGGACCTAACTATGGCTACACCTTC
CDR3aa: CASSLHLGPNYGYTF